These 28 T cell receptor beta chains came from one sample sequenced in a study of T cells expressing NK-cell markers. TCRdb re-called the 5' RACE reads; every CDR3 protein appears as one record, without DNA. The sample holds about 460,000 distinct CDR3 sequences. Sequenced sample: blood T cells: a sorted CD56 or NKG2C T cell subset, CD4+ or CD8+ T cells, or bulk PBMC T cells (not recorded which). These receptors were obtained from a woman aged 50 to 60 in good health.

The chain links TRBV7-9 to TRBJ2-5; TCRdb outputs TRBD2, but without DNA this stays unchecked. The CDR3 runs to 15 residues. CDR1 is SEHNR, CDR2 FQNEAQ, per germline (reference sequence). Here the CDR3 reads CASSLRREGLETQYF.

The chain combines TRBV7-2 with TRBJ1-1. In germline, CDR1 is SGHTA, CDR2 FQGNSA. The CDR3 length is 16 residues. CDR3: CASSSSPRHGNTEAFF.

The genes are TRBV20-1 and TRBJ2-1; the D gene TCRdb calls, TRBD2, cannot be checked with no DNA. The CDR3 consists of 15 residues. The V gene's germline CDR1 is DFQATT and CDR2 SNEGSKA (reference sequence). The chain's CDR3 is CSAPPKGNTYNEQFF.

V gene TRBV4-2 combines with J gene TRBJ2-3; TCRdb picks TRBD2, but there is no DNA to check that call. This CDR3 comprises 17 residues. In germline, CDR1 is LGHNA, CDR2 YNFKEQ. The CDR3 spells CASSQDGTSGGADTQYF.

V gene TRBV6-2 or TRBV6-3 combines with J gene TRBJ2-1; the TCRdb D gene call, TRBD1, has no DNA to confirm it. This CDR3 region has 15 residues. CDR1 and CDR2 (germline): MNHEY, SVGEGT. The CDR3 is CASIMQGGQYNEQFF.

The chain recombines TRBV4-2 with TRBJ2-6; there is no DNA to check the TCRdb D call of TRBD1. The germline CDR1 and CDR2 sequences are LGHNA and YNFKEQ. This CDR3 region has 18 residues. The CDR3 sequence is CASSQDRSAAQKSHVLTF.

The genes are TRBV4-1 and TRBJ2-1; TCRdb indicates TRBD2, and absent DNA this call remains unverified. Germline V gives CDR1 MGHRA, CDR2 YSYEKL. This CDR3 region has 13 residues. The CDR3 sequence: CASSQAMRGEQFF.

This rearrangement joins TRBV12-3 or TRBV12-4 to TRBJ1-5. This CDR3 is 14 amino acids long. The CDR3 sequence is CASKRLHSNQPQHF.

The V and J genes are TRBV5-1 and TRBJ2-2; TCRdb lists TRBD2, though no DNA is available to test this call. This CDR3 spans 16 amino acids. Germline CDR1 and CDR2: SGHRS and YFSETQ. The CDR3 region is CASSQTSGTNTGELFF.

This chain connects TRBV20-1 to TRBJ2-1; TCRdb's D gene call, TRBD1, goes unchecked for lack of DNA. The length of the CDR3 is 16 residues. Looked up from germline, CDR1 is DFQATT and CDR2 is SNEGSKA (reference sequence). CDR3 sequence: CSARDPAAWGGNEQFF.

This sequence joins TRBV5-1 and TRBJ2-2; the TCRdb call, TRBD1, lacks DNA for checking. The CDR3 consists of 17 residues. Germline V CDR1 and CDR2: SGHRS, YFSETQ. The CDR3: CASSKDRALTNTGELFF.

CDR3 sequence reads: CASSLDRVETQYF. The chain employs TRBV12-3 or TRBV12-4 and TRBJ2-5; checking the TCRdb D call of TRBD1 is not possible without DNA. The CDR3 has 13 amino acids.

V and J are TRBV12-3 or TRBV12-4 and TRBJ2-5; TCRdb names TRBD1, which stays unverified in the absence of DNA. The CDR3 loop spans 13 amino acids. CDR3 loop: CASSRTGTETQYF.

This chain connects TRBV6-2 or TRBV6-3 to TRBJ2-5. The CDR3 sequence is 13 residues long. The germline V gene has CDR1 MNHEY and CDR2 SVGEGT. CDR3 region: CASSYGRAETQYF.

This chain uses TRBV11-2 with TRBJ1-1; the TRBD1 assignment by TCRdb is unverifiable without DNA. The CDR3 is 17 amino acids. Looked up from germline, CDR1 is SGHAT and CDR2 is FQNNGV. The CDR3 protein is CASSLIKRRDRGPGAFF. The variable domain in full, with the rest retrieved from reference TRBV11-2 and TRBJ1-1, is EAGVAQSPRYKIIEKRQSVAFWCNPISGHATLYWYQQILGQGPKLLIQFQNNGVVDDSQLPKDRFSAERLKGVDSTLKIQPAKLEDSAVYLCASSLIKRRDRGPGAFFGQGTRLTVV.

The chain joins TRBV5-4 to TRBJ2-5; without DNA, the TCRdb call of TRBD2 cannot be checked. The CDR3 length is 17 residues. From germline, CDR1 is SGHNT and CDR2 YYREEE (reference sequence). The CDR3 is CASSLGGTSGPQETQYF.

This chain joins TRBV30 and TRBJ2-4. CDR3 length: 13 amino acids. CDR1 is GTSNPN, CDR2 SVGIG, per germline (reference sequence). This CDR3 is CAWSLIAKNIQYF.

V usage is TRBV11-2 and J usage is TRBJ1-3; checking the TCRdb D call of TRBD1 is not possible without DNA. The germline V gene encodes CDR1 SGHAT and CDR2 FQNNGV. This CDR3 is 17 amino acids long. The CDR3 here is CASSPTRGGGPGNTIYF. Full variable domain (remainder filled in from reference TRBV11-2 and TRBJ1-3): EAGVAQSPRYKIIEKRQSVAFWCNPISGHATLYWYQQILGQGPKLLIQFQNNGVVDDSQLPKDRFSAERLKGVDSTLKIQPAKLEDSAVYLCASSPTRGGGPGNTIYFGEGSWLTVV.

The V and J genes are TRBV7-8 and TRBJ2-1. CDR1 is SGHVS and CDR2 is FQNEAQ in the germline V gene. The CDR3 totals 14 residues. The CDR3 loop reads CASRPGGSYNEQFF.

CDR3 loop: CASSLEPRGGAFF. The chain links TRBV5-4 to TRBJ1-1; there is no DNA to check the TCRdb D call of TRBD1. The CDR3 length is 13 residues. The germline V gene has CDR1 SGHNT and CDR2 YYREEE (reference sequence).

V usage is TRBV27 and J usage is TRBJ2-5; the TCRdb D gene call, TRBD1, has no DNA to confirm it. The CDR3 totals 15 residues. Germline V gene lookup returns CDR1 MNHEY and CDR2 SMNVEV (reference sequence). The CDR3 loop reads CASSFKSTGWETQYF.

The V call is TRBV12-3 or TRBV12-4, the J call TRBJ2-7; TCRdb's D call of TRBD2 is untestable without DNA. The CDR3 contains 13 residues. CDR3 protein: CASSRGLAGGEYF.

The gene calls are TRBV3-1 and TRBJ2-3; without DNA, the TCRdb call of TRBD2 cannot be checked. The V gene's germline CDR1 is LGHDT and CDR2 YNNKEL (reference sequence). The CDR3 extends over 15 amino acids. This chain's CDR3 is CASRNGRAGEDTQYF.

CDR3 sequence: CASSLPGQYTEAFF. The V call is TRBV5-1, the J call TRBJ1-1; TCRdb's D gene call, TRBD1, goes unchecked for lack of DNA. The CDR3 length is 14 residues. Looked up from germline, CDR1 is SGHRS and CDR2 is YFSETQ.

The chain recombines TRBV20-1 with TRBJ2-1; TCRdb picks TRBD2, but there is no DNA to check that call. The CDR3 has 14 residues. The germline V gene encodes CDR1 DFQATT and CDR2 SNEGSKA (reference sequence). This CDR3 is CSASRASGIYEQFF.

The chain has TRBV5-1 and TRBJ2-3; the TRBD2 assignment by TCRdb is unverifiable without DNA. Germline CDR1 reads SGHRS; CDR2 reads YFSETQ. The CDR3 consists of 14 residues. CDR3 loop: CASSPGELADTQYF.

This chain joins TRBV27 and TRBJ2-2. The CDR3 contains 12 residues. The germline CDR1 and CDR2 sequences are MNHEY and SMNVEV (reference sequence). The CDR3: CASSLYTGELFF.

The chain couples TRBV6-2 or TRBV6-3 to TRBJ2-1; TCRdb's D call of TRBD2 is untestable without DNA. The length of the CDR3 is 14 residues. Per the germline V gene, CDR1 is MNHEY and CDR2 is SVGEGT. CDR3 residues: CASSSGLVRHEQFF.